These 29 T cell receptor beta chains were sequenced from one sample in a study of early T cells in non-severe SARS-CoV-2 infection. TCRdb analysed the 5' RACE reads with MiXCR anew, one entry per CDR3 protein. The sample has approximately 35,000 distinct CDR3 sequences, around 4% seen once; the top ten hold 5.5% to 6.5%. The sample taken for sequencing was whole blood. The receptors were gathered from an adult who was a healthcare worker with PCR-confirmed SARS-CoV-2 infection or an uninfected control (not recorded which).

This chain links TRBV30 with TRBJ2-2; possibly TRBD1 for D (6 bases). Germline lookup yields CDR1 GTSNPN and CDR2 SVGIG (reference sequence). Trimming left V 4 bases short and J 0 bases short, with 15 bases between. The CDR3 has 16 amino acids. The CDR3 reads CAWIREGQPNTGELFF. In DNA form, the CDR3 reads TGTGCCTGGATACGTGAAGGACAGCCGAACACCGGGGAGCTGTTTTTT.

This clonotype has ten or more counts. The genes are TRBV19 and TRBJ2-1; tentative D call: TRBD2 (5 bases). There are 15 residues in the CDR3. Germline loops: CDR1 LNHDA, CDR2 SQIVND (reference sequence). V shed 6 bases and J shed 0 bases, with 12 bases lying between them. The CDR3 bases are TGTGCCAGTAGACAAGCGGCTAGCTCCTACAATGAGCAGTTCTTC. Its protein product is CASRQAASSYNEQFF. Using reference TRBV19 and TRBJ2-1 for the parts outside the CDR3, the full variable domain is DGGITQSPKYLFRKEGQNVTLSCEQNLNHDAMYWYRQDPGQGLRLIYYSQIVNDFQKGDIAEGYSVSREKKESFPLTVTSAQKNPTAFYLCASRQAASSYNEQFFGPGTRLTVL.

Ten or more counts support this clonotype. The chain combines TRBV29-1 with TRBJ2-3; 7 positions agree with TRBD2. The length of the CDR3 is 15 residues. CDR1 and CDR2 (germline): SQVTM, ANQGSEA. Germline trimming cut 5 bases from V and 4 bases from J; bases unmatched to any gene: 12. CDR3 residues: CSVFYGRAGPDTQYF. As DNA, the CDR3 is TGCAGCGTTTTCTACGGCCGAGCGGGACCAGATACGCAGTATTTT.

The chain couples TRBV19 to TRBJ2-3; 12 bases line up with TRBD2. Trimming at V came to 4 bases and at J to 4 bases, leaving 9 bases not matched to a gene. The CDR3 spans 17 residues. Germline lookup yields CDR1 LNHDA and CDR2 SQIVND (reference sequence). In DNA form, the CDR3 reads TGTGCCAGTAGTAGCCGACTAGCGGGAGACGTCCCAGATACGCAGTATTTT. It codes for CASSSRLAGDVPDTQYF.

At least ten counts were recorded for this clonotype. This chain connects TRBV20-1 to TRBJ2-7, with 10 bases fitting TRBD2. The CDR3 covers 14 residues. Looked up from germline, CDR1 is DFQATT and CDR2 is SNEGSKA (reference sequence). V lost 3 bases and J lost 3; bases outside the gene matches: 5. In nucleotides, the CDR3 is TGCAGTGCTAGGCGGACTAGCGGTTACTACGAGCAGTACTTC. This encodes CSARRTSGYYEQYF.

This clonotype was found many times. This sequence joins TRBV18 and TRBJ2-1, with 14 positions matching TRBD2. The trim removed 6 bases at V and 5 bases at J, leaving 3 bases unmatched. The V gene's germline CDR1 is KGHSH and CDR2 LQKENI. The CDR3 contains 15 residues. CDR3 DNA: TGTGCCAGCTCCCCGGGACTAGCGGGAGACAATGAGCAGTTCTTC. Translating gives CASSPGLAGDNEQFF.

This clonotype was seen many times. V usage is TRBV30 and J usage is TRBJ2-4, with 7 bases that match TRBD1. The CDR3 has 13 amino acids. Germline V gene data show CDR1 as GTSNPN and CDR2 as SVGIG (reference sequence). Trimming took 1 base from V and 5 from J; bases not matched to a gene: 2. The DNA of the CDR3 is TGTGCCTGGAGTGGAGGGGGCGAAAACATTCAGTACTTC. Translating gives CAWSGGGENIQYF.

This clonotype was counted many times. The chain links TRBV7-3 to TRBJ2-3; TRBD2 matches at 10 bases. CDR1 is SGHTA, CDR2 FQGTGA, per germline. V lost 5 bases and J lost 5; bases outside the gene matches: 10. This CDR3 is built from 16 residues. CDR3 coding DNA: TGTGCCAGCAGCCGAAGCGGGAGGGGTACAAGAGATACGCAGTATTTT. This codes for CASSRSGRGTRDTQYF.

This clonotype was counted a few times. The CDR3 is CSVRDRGGLMNTEAFF. CDR3 nucleotides: TGCAGCGTGAGGGACAGGGGAGGGTTAATGAACACTGAAGCTTTCTTT. The rearrangement links TRBV29-1 to TRBJ1-1; 10 bases are shared with TRBD1. V trimming: 6 bases; J trimming: 0 bases; junction bases outside the gene matches: 10. The CDR3 is made up of 16 amino acids. Germline lookup yields CDR1 SQVTM and CDR2 ANQGSEA.

CDR3 sequence (DNA): TGTGCCAGCAGCTTAACGTTGGGGGATACGCAGTATTTT. Residues: CASSLTLGDTQYF. The chain is built from TRBV7-3 and TRBJ2-3; D is unresolved. Trimming stripped 0 bases from V and 6 bases from J, with 7 bases between. From germline, CDR1 is SGHTA and CDR2 FQGTGA. The length of the CDR3 is 13 residues.

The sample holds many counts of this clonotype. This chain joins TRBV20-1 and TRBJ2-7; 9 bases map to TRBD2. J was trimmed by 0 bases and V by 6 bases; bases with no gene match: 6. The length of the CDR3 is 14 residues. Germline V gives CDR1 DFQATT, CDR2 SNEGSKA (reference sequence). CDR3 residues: CSAELAGYSYEQYF. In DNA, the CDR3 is TGCAGTGCGGAACTAGCGGGCTACTCCTACGAGCAGTACTTC.

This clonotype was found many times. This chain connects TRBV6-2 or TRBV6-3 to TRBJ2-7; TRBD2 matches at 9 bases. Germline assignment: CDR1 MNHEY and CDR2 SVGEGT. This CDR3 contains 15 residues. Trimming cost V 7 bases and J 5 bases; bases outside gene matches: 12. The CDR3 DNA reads TGTGCCAGCAAGGTAGCGGGAGAAAATAGCCACGAGCAGTACTTC. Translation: CASKVAGENSHEQYF.

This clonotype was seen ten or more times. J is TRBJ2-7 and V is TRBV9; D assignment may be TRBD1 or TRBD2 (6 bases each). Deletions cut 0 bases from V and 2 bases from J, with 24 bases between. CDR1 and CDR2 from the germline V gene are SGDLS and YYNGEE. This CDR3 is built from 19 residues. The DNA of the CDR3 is TGTGCCAGCAGCGTAGGATTGACGAGTGGGGGGCGAATAACCTACGAGCAGTACTTC. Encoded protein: CASSVGLTSGGRITYEQYF.

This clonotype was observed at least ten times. Written as DNA, the CDR3 is TGTGCCAGCAGCTCCTCTACAGATACGCAGTATTTT. It translates to CASSSSTDTQYF. V and J are TRBV7-9 and TRBJ2-3; D is unclear. The V end was cut by 4 bases, the J end by 3 bases, with 5 bases between. This CDR3 is built from 12 residues. Germline V CDR1 and CDR2: SEHNR, FQNEAQ (reference sequence). Looking up the rest from reference TRBV7-9 and TRBJ2-3 gives the full variable domain: DTGVSQNPRHKITKRGQNVTFRCDPISEHNRLYWYRQTLGQGPEFLTYFQNEAQLEKSRLLSDRFSAERPKGSFSTLEIQRTEQGDSAMYLCASSSSTDTQYFGPGTRLTVL.

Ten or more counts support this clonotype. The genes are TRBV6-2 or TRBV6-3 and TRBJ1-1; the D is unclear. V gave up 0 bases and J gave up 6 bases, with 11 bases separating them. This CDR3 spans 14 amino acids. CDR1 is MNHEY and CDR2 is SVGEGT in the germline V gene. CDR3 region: CASSYSGSLSEAFF. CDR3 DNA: TGTGCCAGCAGTTACTCGGGCAGTCTCTCTGAAGCTTTCTTT.

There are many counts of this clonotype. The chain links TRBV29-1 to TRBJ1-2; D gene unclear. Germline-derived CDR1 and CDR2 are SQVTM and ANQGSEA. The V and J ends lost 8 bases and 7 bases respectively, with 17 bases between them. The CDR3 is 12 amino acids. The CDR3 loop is CSIAETRAGYTF. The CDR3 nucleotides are TGCAGCATAGCCGAAACCCGCGCTGGCTACACCTTC.

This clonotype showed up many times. The CDR3 DNA is TGTGCCAGCAGCAAAGCCGGACAAAGCAATGAGCAGTTCTTC. Translating it yields CASSKAGQSNEQFF. V is TRBV21-1 and J is TRBJ2-1; the table's D call TRBD1 went unverified against the DNA. TRBV21-1 is labeled a pseudogene. This CDR3 has 14 residues.

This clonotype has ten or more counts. The CDR3 sequence is CASSQQGYTEAFF. CDR3 coding DNA: TGTGCCAGCAGTCAACAGGGTTACACTGAAGCTTTCTTT. V gene TRBV14 combines with J gene TRBJ1-1, with TRBD1 as a possible D gene (6 bases). Per the germline V gene, CDR1 is SGHDN and CDR2 is FVKESK. Trimming removed 6 bases from V and 3 bases from J, with 11 bases in between. The CDR3 has 13 amino acids.

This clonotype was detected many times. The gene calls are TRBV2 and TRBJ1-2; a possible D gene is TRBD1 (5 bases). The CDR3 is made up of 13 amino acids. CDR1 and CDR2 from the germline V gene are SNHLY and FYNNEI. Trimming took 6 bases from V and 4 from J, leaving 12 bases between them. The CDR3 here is CASRSDTPYGYTF. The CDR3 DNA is TGTGCCAGCAGATCGGACACCCCCTATGGCTACACCTTC.

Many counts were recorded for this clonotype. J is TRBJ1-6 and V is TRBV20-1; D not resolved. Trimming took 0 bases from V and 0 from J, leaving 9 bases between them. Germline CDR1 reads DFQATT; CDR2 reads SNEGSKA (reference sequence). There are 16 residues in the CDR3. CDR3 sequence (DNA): TGCAGTGCTAGAGATTTTATAAGCTCCTATAATTCACCCCTCCACTTT. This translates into CSARDFISSYNSPLHF.

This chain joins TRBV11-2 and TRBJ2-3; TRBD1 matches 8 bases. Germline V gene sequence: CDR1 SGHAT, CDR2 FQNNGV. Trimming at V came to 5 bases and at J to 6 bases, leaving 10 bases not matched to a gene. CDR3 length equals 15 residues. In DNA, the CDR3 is TGTGCCAGCAGCCCCGCGGGACAGGATTGGGATACGCAGTATTTT. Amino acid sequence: CASSPAGQDWDTQYF.

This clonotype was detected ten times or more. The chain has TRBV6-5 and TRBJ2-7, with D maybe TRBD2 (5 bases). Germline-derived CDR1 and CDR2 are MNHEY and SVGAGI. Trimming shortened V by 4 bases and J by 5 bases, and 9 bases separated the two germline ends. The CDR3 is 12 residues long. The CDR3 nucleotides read TGTGCCAGCAGTTCGGGGTTGGACGAGCAGTACTTC. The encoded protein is CASSSGLDEQYF.

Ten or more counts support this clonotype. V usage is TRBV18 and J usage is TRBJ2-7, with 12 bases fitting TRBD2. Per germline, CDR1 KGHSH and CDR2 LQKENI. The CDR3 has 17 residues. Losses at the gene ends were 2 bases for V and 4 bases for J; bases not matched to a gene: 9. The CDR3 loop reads CASSPSTGTSGLYEQYF. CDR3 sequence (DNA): TGTGCCAGCTCACCATCTACCGGGACTAGCGGGTTATACGAGCAGTACTTC.

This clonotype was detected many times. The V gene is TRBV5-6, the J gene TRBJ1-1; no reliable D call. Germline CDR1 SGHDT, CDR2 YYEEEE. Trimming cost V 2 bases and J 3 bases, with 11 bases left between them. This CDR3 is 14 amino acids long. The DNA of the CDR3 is TGTGCCAGCAGCTTTACGCTTAGGGACACTGAAGCTTTCTTT. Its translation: CASSFTLRDTEAFF.

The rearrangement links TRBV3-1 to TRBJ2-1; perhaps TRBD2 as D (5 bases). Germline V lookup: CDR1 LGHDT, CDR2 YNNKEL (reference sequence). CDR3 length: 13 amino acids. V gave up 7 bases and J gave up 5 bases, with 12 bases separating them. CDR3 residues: CASTRSGNNEQFF. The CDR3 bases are TGTGCCAGCACCCGAAGCGGTAACAATGAGCAGTTCTTC.

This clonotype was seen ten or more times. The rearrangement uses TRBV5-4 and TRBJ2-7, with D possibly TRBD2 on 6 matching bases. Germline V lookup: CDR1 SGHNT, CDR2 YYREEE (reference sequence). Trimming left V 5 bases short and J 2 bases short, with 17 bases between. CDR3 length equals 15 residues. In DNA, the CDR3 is TGTGCCAGCAGTTTGCGGAGGGGTTTGCCCTACGAGCAGTACTTC. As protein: CASSLRRGLPYEQYF.

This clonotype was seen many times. For the CDR3, the DNA is TGTGCCAGCAGCGGAGGACAGGGGAACACTGAAGCTTTCTTT. Translation: CASSGGQGNTEAFF. The gene calls are TRBV7-9 and TRBJ1-1; 8 positions match TRBD1. The CDR3 spans 14 residues. V trimming: 5 bases; J trimming: 1 base; junction bases outside the gene matches: 3. CDR1 SEHNR and CDR2 FQNEAQ come from the germline V gene (reference sequence).

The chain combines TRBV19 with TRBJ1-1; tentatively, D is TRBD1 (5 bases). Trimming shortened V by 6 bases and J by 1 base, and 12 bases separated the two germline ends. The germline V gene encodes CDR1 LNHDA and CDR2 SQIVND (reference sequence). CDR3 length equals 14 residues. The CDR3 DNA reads TGTGCCAGTAGCCCAGACAGATGGAACACTGAAGCTTTCTTT. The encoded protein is CASSPDRWNTEAFF.

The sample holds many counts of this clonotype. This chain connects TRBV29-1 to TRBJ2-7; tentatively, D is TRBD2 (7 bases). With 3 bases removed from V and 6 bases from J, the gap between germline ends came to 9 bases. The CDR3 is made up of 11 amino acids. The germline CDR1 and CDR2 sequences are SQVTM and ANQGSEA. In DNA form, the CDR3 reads TGCAGCGTTGAGGGGGGGCTCGAGCAGTACTTC. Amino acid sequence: CSVEGGLEQYF.